This TCR beta chain was observed in a study of T cells in Graves' hyperthyroidism and ophthalmopathy. Broader study findings: Progression to ophthalmopathy was predicted a median of roughly 6.8 months early.

Exclusion followed for patients with uncontrolled infection, other autoimmune disease, pregnancy or lactation. Each diagnosis drew on symptoms, thyroxine, TRAb, thyroid ultrasound and orbital computed tomography findings. Fresh 10 ml peripheral blood yielded PBMCs. This CDR3 has 14 amino acids. CDR1 and CDR2 from the germline V gene are MGHDK and SYGVNS. V shed 6 bases and J 4 bases; nucleotides not matched to a gene: 9. TCR beta CDR3 region amplification was performed from RNA transcripts. With the HTBI primer set, the TCR CDR3 went through a first round of RT-PCR. TCRdb recomputed calls from the multiplex PCR reads with MiXCR, one row per CDR3 protein. This table holds approximately 400,000 distinct CDR3 sequences, roughly 15% found once. This clonotype appeared a few times. The antigen is unknown.

Sequencing was done on a sample of blood. This clonotype originated in a woman aged 25 to 45 with Graves' ophthalmopathy. The genes are TRBV25-1 and TRBJ2-7; 7 bases line up with TRBD1. The CDR3 DNA reads TGTGCCAGCAGCCGATGGGACAGAGATTACGAGCAGTACTTC. Translating it yields CASSRWDRDYEQYF.